Sequencing of this T cell receptor beta chain was carried out in a study of CD8+ T cells in alopecia areata. General observations from the study: Tofacitinib delivered significant drops in scalp clonality and in expanded CD8+ clones among the top 100. Researchers report lesional scalp, most notably alopecia totalis/universalis, outstripped normal scalp in clonality.

The treatment was: oral pan-JAK inhibitor, 5-10 mg twice daily. Lesional scalp tissue (obtained by punch biopsy) and peripheral blood were collected from alopecia areata patients. As to this clone: Its target is unknown.

It was cDNA, reverse transcribed from extracted RNA, that served as the sequencing template. Some clones are missing from TCRdb's copy, which holds only in-frame ones; the method was immunoSEQ multiplex PCR. The sample shows over 100,000 clones, less than 75% of them seen only once. This TCR derives from a human donor with alopecia areata. Sequencing used CD8+ T cells sorted from blood, obtained at week 24, from a patient treated with tofacitinib.

CDR3 loop: CASRVGQGWHTEAFF. The CDR3 DNA reads TGTGCCAGCAGAGTTGGACAGGGGTGGCACACTGAAGCTTTCTTT. This chain connects TRBV7-9 to TRBJ1-1; 9 bases map to TRBD1. CDR3 length: 15 amino acids. CDR1 and CDR2 from the germline V gene are SEHNR and FQNEAQ (reference sequence). V lost 6 bases and J lost 3; bases outside the gene matches: 8.